This is a list of T cell receptor beta chains from one sample in a study of post-analysis software for immune sequencing data. Each CDR3 protein is one row after TCRdb ran MiXCR on the PCR reads. The sample has hundreds of thousands of distinct CDR3 sequences, roughly 27% seen once. The specimen sequenced was blood. These receptors were taken from a girl aged 10 to 17 with multiple sclerosis. CDR3s include the opening cysteine and the closing phenylalanine or tryptophan. The D gene is left open where the match is weak. Size is omitted from some rows. Given values are once, few, many or a class for expanded clones.

TRBD1	few	TRBV7-2	TRBJ1-2	CASSFPLTGKVGYTF	TGTGCCAGCAGCTTCCCACTGACAGGGAAGGTCGGCTACACCTTC
TRBD1	few	TRBV10-3	TRBJ2-5	CAIRPVLSGGGQGQETQYF	TGTGCCATCAGACCGGTACTCTCCGGAGGGGGACAGGGCCAAGAGACCCAGTACTTC
.	few	TRBV6-2/TRBV6-3	TRBJ2-3	CASSYSFTGVRTDTQYF	TGTGCCAGCAGTTACTCGTTTACGGGAGTGAGGACAGATACGCAGTATTTT
.	.	TRBV2	TRBJ1-5	CASSVGQRNQPQHF	TGTGCCAGCAGTGTAGGACAGCGCAATCAGCCCCAGCATTTT
TRBD2	many	TRBV7-2	TRBJ2-7	CASSRPGLAQQYF	TGTGCCAGCAGCCGGCCGGGACTAGCACAGCAGTACTTC
.	.	TRBV3-1	TRBJ2-1	CASSQVSAFLFRNEQFF	TGTGCCAGCAGCCAAGTTAGCGCTTTTCTCTTTCGCAATGAGCAGTTCTTC
TRBD1	few	TRBV29-1	TRBJ2-7	CSVVRVIVGTGVSSSYEQYF	TGCAGCGTTGTCCGGGTAATCGTAGGGACAGGGGTCTCTAGCTCCTACGAGCAGTACTTC
.	.	TRBV7-2	TRBJ2-1	CASSPGGFSYNEQFF	TGTGCCAGCAGCCCCGGGGGATTTTCCTACAATGAGCAGTTCTTC
.	.	TRBV28	TRBJ2-5	CASSLGSLRVDQETQYF	TGTGCCAGCAGTTTAGGATCTCTGCGGGTGGACCAAGAGACCCAGTACTTC
TRBD2	.	TRBV29-1	TRBJ2-1	CSVEGLPSGLYNEQFF	TGCAGCGTTGAAGGCCTCCCTAGCGGGCTCTACAATGAGCAGTTCTTC
.	few	TRBV21-1	TRBJ2-5	CASSTTKKPGLQETQYF	TGTGCCAGCAGCACGACCAAAAAACCGGGACTTCAAGAGACCCAGTACTTC
.	.	TRBV5-1	TRBJ2-1	CASSGTRAEETQFF	TGCGCCAGCAGCGGCACCAGGGCGGAGGAGACCCAGTTCTTC
TRBD1	few	TRBV15	TRBJ1-5	CATSTMPGQGDSNQHF	TGTGCCACCAGCACCATGCCGGGACAGGGAGATTCTAACCAGCATTTT
TRBD2	few	TRBV7-2	TRBJ2-7	CASSSPTSGSHEQYF	TGTGCCAGCAGCTCACCGACTAGCGGGAGCCACGAGCAGTACTTC
.	few	TRBV5-1	TRBJ2-3	CASSLVFDLSSDTQYF	TGCGCCAGCAGCTTGGTTTTTGACCTGAGCTCAGATACGCAGTATTTT
.	.	TRBV7-9	TRBJ2-2	CASSPRGGPNTGELFF	TGTGCCAGCAGCCCCCGTGGTGGACCGAACACCGGGGAGCTGTTTTTT
TRBD1	few	TRBV24-1	TRBJ1-5	CATSGTVTDSNQPQHF	TGTGCCACCTCGGGGACAGTAACGGATAGCAATCAGCCCCAGCATTTT
TRBD2	.	TRBV3-1	TRBJ2-5	CASSLVGRAGEQYF	TGTGCCAGCAGCCTAGTCGGGAGGGCCGGGGAGCAGTACTTC
.	.	TRBV9	TRBJ2-1	CASSQSSDFEQFF	TGTGCCAGCAGCCAAAGTAGCGATTTTGAGCAGTTCTTC
.	many	TRBV28	TRBJ2-6	CASSSPGDYGANVLTF	TGTGCCAGCAGTTCCCCAGGGGATTATGGGGCCAACGTCCTGACTTTC
.	few	TRBV11-2	TRBJ2-5	CASSPAQGQYF	TGTGCCAGCAGCCCAGCGCAGGGGCAGTACTTC
TRBD2	.	TRBV7-8	TRBJ2-3	CASSSKGWTSGSRWTDTQYF	TGTGCCAGCAGCTCAAAAGGGTGGACTAGCGGGAGCAGGTGGACAGATACGCAGTATTTT
.	.	TRBV7-2	TRBJ1-2	CASTALWGVNYGYTF	TGTGCCAGCACCGCTTTGTGGGGGGTTAACTATGGCTACACCTTC
.	.	TRBV29-1	TRBJ2-7	CSVAVGAYEQYF	TGCAGCGTCGCGGTGGGGGCGTACGAGCAGTACTTC
.	few	TRBV29-1	TRBJ2-3	CSVARDSSTDTQYF	TGCAGCGTCGCTAGAGACAGTAGCACAGATACGCAGTATTTT
TRBD2	few	TRBV4-2	TRBJ2-7	CASSQESPGLAGVPEYF	TGTGCCAGCAGCCAAGAATCCCCGGGACTAGCGGGGGTTCCGGAGTACTTC
.	.	TRBV10-3	TRBJ1-1	CAISESVRGLDTEAFF	TGTGCCATCAGTGAGTCCGTCCGGGGGTTGGACACTGAAGCTTTCTTT
TRBD1	few	TRBV29-1	TRBJ1-1	CSVVQGVGAFF	TGCAGCGTTGTACAGGGGGTGGGAGCTTTCTTT
TRBD2	.	TRBV7-9	TRBJ2-5	CASSVPRGGSYQETQYF	TGTGCCAGCAGCGTCCCACGGGGGGGCTCGTACCAAGAGACCCAGTACTTC
.	few	TRBV6-6	TRBJ2-1	CASTPARSLTYNEQFF	TGTGCCAGCACCCCAGCCAGGAGTTTAACCTACAATGAGCAGTTCTTC
.	.	TRBV7-8	TRBJ1-2	CASRGPGEYYGYTF	TGTGCCAGCAGGGGCCCGGGGGAATACTATGGCTACACCTTC
.	.	TRBV12-3/TRBV12-4	TRBJ1-1	CASSSPSRGLTEAFF	TGTGCCAGCAGTTCCCCCTCCCGGGGGCTCACTGAAGCCTTCTTT
.	few	TRBV11-2	TRBJ2-2	CASSPSNNFRLFF	TGTGCCAGCAGCCCGTCAAACAACTTTCGGCTGTTTTTT
.	few	TRBV15	TRBJ2-7	CATSRAGRDYSYEQYF	TGTGCCACCAGCAGAGCGGGGCGGGATTACTCCTACGAGCAGTACTTC
.	few	TRBV5-1	TRBJ2-3	CASSLEPASTDTQYF	TGCGCCAGCAGCTTGGAACCGGCTAGCACAGATACGCAGTATTTT
.	.	TRBV6-6	TRBJ1-4	CASSYSGGYGANEKLFF	TGTGCCAGCAGTTACTCGGGAGGGTACGGGGCTAATGAAAAACTGTTTTTT
TRBD2	few	TRBV7-2	TRBJ2-1	CASRPGSGGAGYNEQFF	TGTGCCAGTAGACCTGGTAGCGGGGGGGCAGGCTACAATGAGCAGTTCTTC
.	.	TRBV4-1	TRBJ1-2	CASSQGGGRRTGYTF	TGCGCCAGCAGCCAGGGGGGAGGGCGGAGAACTGGCTACACCTTC
TRBD2	few	TRBV20-1	TRBJ2-5	CSARGGEGGSLETQYF	TGCAGTGCTAGAGGGGGCGAAGGCGGGAGCCTAGAGACCCAGTACTTC
TRBD1	.	TRBV5-1	TRBJ2-1	CASSPTGGTGGFEQFF	TGCGCCAGCAGCCCAACCGGCGGGACAGGGGGCTTTGAGCAGTTCTTC
.	few	TRBV11-2	TRBJ2-5	CASSDKGGSPHEQYF	TGTGCCAGCAGCGATAAGGGGGGTAGTCCACATGAGCAGTACTTC
TRBD2	.	TRBV29-1	TRBJ2-7	CSVAYPLAGGKYEQYF	TGCAGCGTTGCGTACCCCTTAGCGGGAGGGAAATACGAGCAGTACTTC
TRBD1	few	TRBV29-1	TRBJ2-3	CSAQGQGLTDTQYF	TGCAGCGCCCAGGGACAGGGCCTCACAGATACGCAGTATTTT
TRBD1	few	TRBV7-9	TRBJ2-2	CASSVQGAYTGELFF	TGTGCCAGCAGCGTACAGGGGGCATACACCGGGGAGCTGTTTTTT
TRBD1	.	TRBV5-5	TRBJ1-5	CASSGADRPDQPQHF	TGTGCCAGCAGCGGGGCGGACAGGCCCGATCAGCCCCAGCATTTT
.	.	TRBV20-1	TRBJ2-3	CSARDLDTQYF	TGCAGTGCTAGAGATCTTGATACGCAGTATTTT
.	few	TRBV2	TRBJ2-7	CASSGTPYEQYF	TGTGCCAGCAGCGGGACTCCCTACGAGCAGTACTTC
.	few	TRBV4-3	TRBJ2-7	CASSQERVGYEQYF	TGCGCCAGCAGCCAAGAGAGGGTGGGCTACGAGCAGTACTTC
.	many	TRBV7-2	TRBJ2-1	CASSLARGVYNEQFF	TGTGCCAGCAGCTTAGCCAGGGGGGTTTACAATGAGCAGTTCTTC
TRBD2	.	TRBV6-5	TRBJ2-7	CASSYSTSGHYEQYF	TGTGCCAGCAGTTACTCGACTAGCGGGCACTACGAGCAGTACTTC
.	.	TRBV28	TRBJ2-3	CASSTLPWRGGDTQYF	TGTGCCAGCAGTACCCTCCCCTGGAGGGGTGGGGATACGCAGTATTTT